This TCR beta chain is drawn from a study of cytomegalovirus exposure and HLA in healthy donors. Regarding the study as a whole: Other equally common chains were less clonally expanded than HLA-associated TCR beta chains, a later analysis showed. Per a later analysis, 15,000 to 20,000 TCR beta sequences showed association with HLA alleles at 0.05 false discovery rate. Reportedly, HLA-A and HLA-B alleles of most subjects were accurately predicted from TCR beta.

Between the trimmed V and J ends, which lost 5 bases and 5 bases, there was a span of 8 bases. The CDR3 loop spans 12 amino acids. The V gene's germline CDR1 is SGHTA and CDR2 FQGTGA. Regarding this clone: Its antigen is not identified.

Primers for the PCR totalled 60 Vbeta and 13 Jbeta. Source study methods: Later, tens of millions of unique TCR beta chains were counted in an analysis, and around 11 million of them were shared. The assay was immunoSEQ multiplex PCR, and TCRdb's table has in-frame clones only and misses some. That table is the source of V, J and clone size, and D and trimming were worked out from the DNA. The table records under 200,000 clones, roughly four fifths of them present only once. The sample was PBMCs. The clonotype was recovered from a woman aged 18-29 years in good health and CMV-seronegative. The rearrangement uses TRBV7-3 and TRBJ2-3; D remains ambiguous. This chain's CDR3 is CASSAYLDTQYF. The CDR3 DNA follows: TGTGCCAGCAGCGCCTATCTAGATACGCAGTATTTT.